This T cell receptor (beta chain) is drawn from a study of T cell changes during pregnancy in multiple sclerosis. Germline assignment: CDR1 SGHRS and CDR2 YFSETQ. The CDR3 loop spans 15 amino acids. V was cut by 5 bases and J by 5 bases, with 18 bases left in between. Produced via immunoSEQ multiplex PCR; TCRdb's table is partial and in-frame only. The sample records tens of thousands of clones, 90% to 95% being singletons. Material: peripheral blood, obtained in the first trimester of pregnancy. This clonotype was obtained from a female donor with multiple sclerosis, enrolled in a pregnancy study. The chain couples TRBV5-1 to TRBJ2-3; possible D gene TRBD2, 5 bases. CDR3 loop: CASRRARGVGDTQYF. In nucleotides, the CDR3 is TGCGCCAGCAGGAGGGCCCGGGGAGTGGGAGATACGCAGTATTTT.